The T cell receptor beta chain described here comes from a study of CD8+ T cells in alopecia areata. As for the study in general: Oral tofacitinib, 5 to 10 mg twice daily, was given in an open-label trial.

With 1 base removed from V and 6 bases from J, the gap between germline ends came to 22 bases. Germline V gene sequence: CDR1 SQVTM, CDR2 ANQGSEA. The CDR3 has 17 amino acids. Described treatment: oral pan-JAK inhibitor, 5-10 mg twice daily. Collected material from alopecia areata patients comprised lesional scalp punch biopsies and peripheral blood. Reverse transcription of extracted RNA yielded cDNA, which provided the sequencing template. Sequenced by immunoSEQ multiplex PCR; TCRdb stores in-frame clones only, minus some. The sample contains 120,000 to 150,000 clones, around four fifths of which appear only once. Study observations and caveats: Normal skin's resident alphabeta T cells are also sequenced in scalp samples. With one nonresponder, baseline CD8+ expansion's link to response remains uncertain.

With regard to this clone: As yet, its antigen is unknown.

The sequence came from a human donor with alopecia areata. The V call is TRBV29-1, the J call TRBJ2-1; D perhaps matches TRBD1 (7 bases). The sequencing here drew on CD8+ T cells sorted from blood, taken at week 4, from a patient treated with tofacitinib. Written as DNA, the CDR3 is TGCAGCGTTGAAGTCGCAGGGGGGTCCAGGGGCCCCAATGAGCAGTTCTTC. It is translated as CSVEVAGGSRGPNEQFF.